The entry that follows covers one TCR beta chain sequence. Its antigen remains unidentified. The sample originates from a study of STAT3 mutations in large granular lymphocyte leukemia. Study-level information: Roughly half of the longitudinally sequenced T-LGLL patients carried detectable canonical activating STAT3 mutations. Findings and caveats of the study: In T-cell large granular lymphocyte leukemia, about half of patients showed multiple immunodominant subclonotypes.

Each sample's TCRbeta library yielded on average roughly 43,000 productive templates. Only in-frame clones appear in the TCRdb table, and some are missing; sequencing was by immunoSEQ multiplex PCR. The top ten clones hold 81% of a sample with over 8,000 clones, less than 90% of them seen once. The CDR3 covers 14 residues. The sequence derives from an elderly man with T-cell large granular lymphocyte leukemia. Some clones in this sample may be carry-over from other donors' samples. The sequenced sample consisted of peripheral blood mononuclear cells. The chain combines TRBV21-1 with TRBJ2-7. TRBV21-1 is an annotated pseudogene. The CDR3 here is CAFSYAVGAYEQYF. The CDR3 region has the DNA TGTGCCTTTTCCTATGCAGTGGGGGCCTACGAGCAGTACTTC.